The text below deals with one TCR beta chain. Its antigen remains undetermined. Qualities for individual bases were not recorded, and no much larger clone is one base off. In light of the paper, this sample's treatment or condition label describes: live attenuated yellow fever vaccine strain. At each blood-draw timepoint, two biological replicates of bulk PBMCs were collected. A standard Ficoll-Paque protocol was used to isolate PBMCs from peripheral blood. TriZol was used to extract RNA from bulk PBMCs, CD4 and CD8 fractions, and dextramer-positive and dextramer-negative fractions. Synthesis of TCR cDNA relied on 5'RACE template switching, a step that introduced a universal primer site along with unique molecular identifiers. Priming of cDNA synthesis was performed from both the TCR alpha and TCR beta constant segments. Library amplification used two PCR steps, and the second PCR step added sample barcodes and sequencing adapters. Sequencing of the libraries was done on either Illumina HiSeq 2500 (2x100 bp) or NovaSeq (2x150 bp). In the authors' own workflow: MIGEC handled demultiplexing of reads and collapsing into UMI consensus sequences, while MiXCR performed V(D)J alignment. Clonotypes responding to the vaccine were identified with edgeR on replicate PBMC samples, with the criteria of FDR below 0.01 and a log2 fold change above 5 up to day 15. Each bulk clonotype received a CD4 or CD8 identity based on whether the sequenced CD4 or CD8 repertoire contained that clonotype at higher abundance. TCRdb's own reprocessing of the public reads used fastp at Q25 and MiXCR and kept productive beta chains. A single entry per CDR3 protein holds the most common genes and DNA from its merged rows. TCRdb, not the original authors, processed these V and J calls. Within this sample are about 350,000 distinct CDR3 sequences, with 8% to 9.5% of them counted one time only. The ten largest clones add up to roughly 15% of the sample.

The record originates from a study of T cells after yellow fever vaccination (dated 2019 in TCRdb). Notes on the research overall: Libraries from fractions with low cell numbers were prepared with the SMART-Seq v4 Ultra Low Input RNA kit. Two healthy male donors, one aged 18 to 29 and one aged 30 to 40 years, were included in the cohort. Bulk PBMC replicates and cell subsets were isolated from blood drawn at multiple timepoints before and after both primary and secondary immunization. To follow T-cell clones before and after both primary and booster YFV17D yellow fever vaccination, bulk TCR alpha and beta repertoires underwent longitudinal sequencing.

Results the study describes overall, beyond this receptor: The secondary T-cell response was weaker than the primary response but faster, peaking on day 5 instead of day 15. After the booster, most of the clones that had expanded following primary vaccination were detected again (roughly 97% of CD4 and around nine tenths of CD8), which suggests that memory was broadly maintained. Because abundant contaminating clonotypes from the bulk population could be contained in FACS-sorted repertoires, computational filtering was required. A small fraction of clonotypes appeared in both the CD4 and CD8 compartments, likely as a result of convergent recombination. Only a couple of donors were included in the study, so the extent to which the findings can be generalized is limited.

Trimming removed 6 bases from V and 4 bases from J, leaving 9 bases between the germline ends. Reading from cysteine to phenylalanine, the CDR3 counts 13 amino acids. CDR3 DNA is the only sequence kept; it has 39 bases, read in frame from the first base. Based on the germline V gene, the CDR1 and CDR2 sequences are MNHNS and SASEGT. The sequence joins TRBV6-1 to TRBJ1-4, with the D gene call left open. The TCR sequence derives from a man aged 18 to 29 who received the YFV17D yellow fever vaccine. The sequenced sample was PBMCs, obtained around 45 days after the first yellow fever vaccination. The CDR3 loop reads CASRIAYNEKLFF. The DNA is as follows: TGTGCCAGCAGAATAGCCTATAATGAAAAACTGTTTTTT.